Below are 27 T cell receptor beta chains sequenced from a single sample in a study of T cells of healthy individuals. TCRdb re-analysed the 5' RACE reads in MiXCR, keeping a single row per CDR3 protein. The sample holds 60,000 to 70,000 distinct CDR3 sequences, about a sixth seen once. The receptors stem from a human donor in good health.

This clonotype was counted only a few times. The chain has TRBV25-1 and TRBJ2-1, with a weak D call TRBD1 (5 bases). The CDR3 is 18 amino acids. Trimming took 3 bases from V and 5 from J, leaving 23 bases between them. Germline CDR1 reads MGHDK; CDR2 reads SYGVNS. As DNA, the CDR3 is TGTGCCAGCAGTGATCTGCAAGGGGTTGGTACGTTAGACAATGAGCAGTTCTTC. This encodes CASSDLQGVGTLDNEQFF.

On this clonotype: Mismatch with germline at one junction end may stem from a read error. The chain employs TRBV6-6 and TRBJ1-2, with D possibly being TRBD1 (5 bases). Looked up from germline, CDR1 is MNHNY and CDR2 is SVGAGI (reference sequence). The CDR3 runs 13 residues. Written as DNA, the CDR3 is TGTGCCAGCAGTTATGACGGACATAATGGCTACAACTTC. It codes for CASSYDGHNGYNF.

This clonotype showed up many times. The gene calls are TRBV18 and TRBJ2-4, with D possibly being TRBD2 (5 bases). V was trimmed by 4 bases and J by 7 bases, leaving 14 bases between them. The length of the CDR3 is 14 residues. Germline CDR1 is KGHSH and CDR2 is LQKENI. The DNA of the CDR3 is TGTGCCAGCTCACTCCTGGTCGAGGGCAACATTCAGTACTTC. Encoded protein: CASSLLVEGNIQYF.

This clonotype was picked up many times. The V gene is TRBV12-3 or TRBV12-4, the J gene TRBJ1-1, with D possibly being TRBD1 (6 bases). The CDR3 totals 14 residues. V lost 3 bases and J lost 4, with 12 bases in between. CDR3 nucleotide sequence: TGTGCCAGCAGTTTTGCAGGGGAAGGCACTGAAGCTTTCTTT. This sequence encodes CASSFAGEGTEAFF.

This clonotype was observed a single time. The rearrangement joins TRBV29-1 to TRBJ2-2, with 7 bases identical to TRBD2. The CDR3 length is 14 residues. J lost 1 base, V lost 7 bases, and 6 bases had no gene match. Germline V gives CDR1 SQVTM, CDR2 ANQGSEA. CDR3 loop: CSGSRGVNTGELFF. CDR3 sequence (DNA): TGCAGCGGGTCACGGGGGGTGAACACCGGGGAGCTGTTTTTT.

The chain is built from TRBV25-1 and TRBJ1-6; TRBD1 matches 7 bases. V shed 7 bases and J 4 bases; nucleotides not matched to a gene: 13. Germline V gives CDR1 MGHDK, CDR2 SYGVNS. CDR3 size: 17 residues. The CDR3 region is CASTLGQLRIYNSPLHF. The CDR3 DNA reads as TGTGCCAGCACCCTGGGACAGCTTCGAATATATAATTCACCCCTCCACTTT.

This clonotype occurred a few times. This sequence joins TRBV7-9 and TRBJ1-6; D remains ambiguous. Germline V lookup: CDR1 SEHNR, CDR2 FQNEAQ (reference sequence). CDR3 length: 13 amino acids. V gave up 2 bases and J gave up 8 bases, with 7 bases separating them. CDR3 nucleotide sequence: TGTGCCAGCAGCTTAAAGACGGATTCACCCCTCCACTTT. The encoded protein is CASSLKTDSPLHF.

This clonotype was recorded many times. CDR3 sequence (DNA): TGTGCCAGCAGTGGTTGGGGGGGAGGTCAGCCCCAGCATTTT. Amino acids: CASSGWGGGQPQHF. This chain joins TRBV6-2 or TRBV6-3 and TRBJ1-5; the D gene is possibly TRBD1 (5 bases). Germline V gives CDR1 MNHEY, CDR2 SVGEGT. The CDR3 loop spans 14 amino acids. Trimming pared 5 bases from V and 6 bases from J, leaving 14 bases between.

There are many counts of this clonotype. V is TRBV20-1 and J is TRBJ2-3; D is undetermined. The length of the CDR3 is 11 residues. CDR1 and CDR2 from the germline V gene are DFQATT and SNEGSKA (reference sequence). Trimming took 4 bases from V and 5 from J, leaving 7 bases between them. CDR3 protein: CSAKELDTQYF. CDR3 DNA: TGCAGTGCTAAGGAACTAGATACGCAGTATTTT.

In its sample, this clonotype was seen many times. This chain joins TRBV6-5 and TRBJ1-4, with D uncertain. The V gene lost 6 bases and the J gene lost 14 bases, with 16 bases spanning the gap. CDR1 and CDR2 from the germline V gene are MNHEY and SVGAGI. There are 12 residues in the CDR3. The DNA of the CDR3 is TGTGCCAGCAGAGACGGACGAGAGGTTCTGTTTTTT. The encoded protein is CASRDGREVLFF.

This clonotype was seen only once. A much larger clone differs by one base, so this may be a read error. This chain uses TRBV28 with TRBJ1-2; 7 bases are shared with TRBD1. CDR1 and CDR2 from the germline V gene are MDHEN and SYDVKM. CDR3 length: 16 residues. CDR3 DNA sequence: TGTGCCTGCAGTAGGAACTCCGGGACAGTCCGTTTCTCGGTGGACTTC. This gives the protein CACSRNSGTVRFSVDF.

The CDR3 here is CASRKRTGGNNQPQHF. CDR3 coding DNA: TGTGCCAGCAGAAAACGGACAGGGGGCAACAATCAGCCCCAGCATTTT. The chain joins TRBV6-2 or TRBV6-3 to TRBJ1-5; 11 bases map to TRBD1. Per the germline V gene, CDR1 is MNHEY and CDR2 is SVGEGT. This CDR3 comprises 16 residues. J lost 3 bases, V lost 6 bases, and 7 bases had no gene match.

This clonotype was seen ten or more times. This chain connects TRBV28 to TRBJ2-7; a weak D match, TRBD1 (6 bases). V shed 5 bases and J shed 1 base, with 18 bases lying between them. This CDR3 contains 16 residues. The germline V gene encodes CDR1 MDHEN and CDR2 SYDVKM. The DNA for the CDR3 is TGTGCCAGCAGTCTGGACAGTTCGTCTACGTCCTACGAGCAGTACTTC. This encodes CASSLDSSSTSYEQYF. The entire variable domain, with the rest obtained from reference TRBV28 and TRBJ2-7, is as follows: DVKVTQSSRYLVKRTGEKVFLECVQDMDHENMFWYRQDPGLGLRLIYFSYDVKMKEKGDIPEGYSVSREKKERFSLILESASTNQTSMYLCASSLDSSSTSYEQYFGPGTRLTVT.

In its sample, this clonotype was seen a few times. This chain joins TRBV11-3 and TRBJ1-1; D not resolved. The V gene lost 3 bases and the J gene lost 4 bases, with 9 bases spanning the gap. Germline CDR1 is SGHNT and CDR2 is YENEEA. The CDR3 covers 13 residues. The CDR3: CASSFMDGTEAFF. The CDR3 DNA reads TGTGCCAGCAGCTTCATGGACGGCACTGAAGCTTTCTTT. The full variable domain, completed using reference TRBV11-3 and TRBJ1-1, is EAGVVQSPRYKIIEKKQPVAFWCNPISGHNTLYWYLQNLGQGPELLIRYENEEAVDDSQLPKDRFSAERLKGVDSTLKIQPAELGDSAVYLCASSFMDGTEAFFGQGTRLTVV.

This clonotype was picked up many times. This chain uses TRBV28 with TRBJ1-2, with D possibly being TRBD1 (5 bases). This CDR3 spans 13 amino acids. Germline loops: CDR1 MDHEN, CDR2 SYDVKM. V was trimmed by 2 bases and J by 6 bases, leaving 10 bases between them. The CDR3 bases are TGTGCCAGCAGTTTACGGGGCAGGGATGGCTACACCTTC. This encodes CASSLRGRDGYTF.

This clonotype was recorded many times. V is TRBV24-1 and J is TRBJ2-2; tentatively, D is TRBD1 (6 bases). CDR3 length: 16 amino acids. V lost 7 bases, J lost 2 bases, and 16 bases lay in between. Germline V gene sequence: CDR1 KGHDR, CDR2 SFDVKD. CDR3 DNA: TGTGCCACCAGCCGAGGACAGACATTCAACACCGGGGAGCTGTTTTTT. Its translation: CATSRGQTFNTGELFF.

There are many counts of this clonotype. The chain couples TRBV25-1 to TRBJ2-7; D unclear. Germline loops: CDR1 MGHDK, CDR2 SYGVNS. This CDR3 comprises 10 residues. V gave up 3 bases and J gave up 5 bases, with 2 bases separating them. CDR3 sequence reads: CASSDHEQYF. The CDR3 coding sequence is TGTGCCAGCAGTGACCACGAGCAGTACTTC.

This clonotype was counted only a few times. V and J are TRBV6-1 and TRBJ1-6; D is perhaps TRBD1 (5 bases). CDR1 MNHNS and CDR2 SASEGT come from the germline V gene. Between the trimmed V and J ends, which lost 1 base and 7 bases, there was a span of 11 bases. CDR3 length: 15 residues. CDR3 in DNA: TGTGCCAGCAGTGAAGGACAGTTCCGCAATTCACCCCTCCACTTT. Translated, it gives CASSEGQFRNSPLHF.

The chain uses TRBV19 and TRBJ2-3; 12 nucleotides line up with TRBD2. Germline V gene sequence: CDR1 LNHDA, CDR2 SQIVND (reference sequence). The CDR3 runs 15 residues. The ends lost 7 bases at V and 10 bases at J; junction bases unmatched: 12. Here the CDR3 reads CASTLTSGGDHAQYF. The CDR3 DNA follows: TGTGCCAGTACCCTGACTAGCGGGGGCGATCATGCGCAGTATTTT.

This clonotype was counted at least ten times. The chain has TRBV12-3 or TRBV12-4 and TRBJ2-7; D is undetermined. The CDR3 extends over 13 amino acids. The ends were cut back, 5 bases at V and 3 bases at J, with 11 bases in the middle. The CDR3: CASSGFFIYEQYF. CDR3 DNA sequence: TGTGCCAGCAGTGGATTTTTCATCTACGAGCAGTACTTC.

This clonotype showed up many times. The chain carries TRBV7-2 and TRBJ1-1; D is unresolved. Looked up from germline, CDR1 is SGHTA and CDR2 is FQGNSA. V lost 2 bases to trimming and J lost 0 bases, with 16 bases between them. This CDR3 contains 17 residues. The CDR3 here is CASSLSPLNILNTEAFF. The CDR3 DNA reads TGTGCCAGCAGCTTATCGCCCCTGAATATACTGAACACTGAAGCTTTCTTT.

This rearrangement joins TRBV5-1 to TRBJ2-3, with D possibly TRBD2 on 7 matching bases. This CDR3 contains 13 residues. The germline CDR1 and CDR2 sequences are SGHRS and YFSETQ. With 7 bases removed from V and 6 bases from J, the gap between germline ends came to 15 bases. The CDR3 DNA follows: TGCGCCAGCGGAAGAGGGGGGGCGGATACGCAGTATTTT. It specifies CASGRGGADTQYF.

This clonotype was seen repeatedly, ten times or more. CDR3 protein: CSDQSRTGEAFF. The DNA of the CDR3 is TGCAGTGACCAAAGTAGGACAGGGGAAGCTTTCTTT. The V gene is TRBV20-1, the J gene TRBJ1-1, with TRBD1 matching 8 bases. Germline CDR1 is DFQATT and CDR2 is SNEGSKA (reference sequence). The J segment lost 8 bases and the V segment lost 7 bases, leaving 9 bases of the junction unmatched. The CDR3 covers 12 residues.

At least ten counts were recorded for this clonotype. The V gene is TRBV20-1, the J gene TRBJ1-1; TRBD1 might be the D (6 bases). This CDR3 is built from 15 residues. Germline-derived CDR1 and CDR2 are DFQATT and SNEGSKA (reference sequence). Trimming shortened V by 6 bases and J by 0 bases, and 17 bases separated the two germline ends. The CDR3 nucleotides read TGCAGTGCAAGCCTGACAGGCCGAATGAACACTGAAGCTTTCTTT. Translating gives CSASLTGRMNTEAFF.

This clonotype was detected ten times or more. The chain carries TRBV20-1 and TRBJ1-1; D ambiguous. V was cut by 5 bases and J by 2 bases, with 12 bases left in between. The CDR3 spans 13 residues. Per the germline V gene, CDR1 is DFQATT and CDR2 is SNEGSKA (reference sequence). The CDR3 is CSAPLPGNTEAFF. As DNA, the CDR3 is TGCAGTGCTCCCCTCCCCGGTAACACTGAAGCTTTCTTT.

This clonotype showed up just a few times. The chain couples TRBV7-6 to TRBJ2-7; D is ambiguous. Germline V gene lookup returns CDR1 SGHVS and CDR2 FNYEAQ. The CDR3 totals 14 residues. The germline V and J ends were trimmed by 4 bases and 0 bases, with 10 bases remaining between them. This chain's CDR3 is CASSSPPSSYEQYF. The DNA for the CDR3 is TGTGCCAGCAGCTCCCCGCCTAGCTCCTACGAGCAGTACTTC.

This clonotype was detected a few times. V and J are TRBV5-1 and TRBJ2-1; no firm D call. Germline V gene lookup returns CDR1 SGHRS and CDR2 YFSETQ. CDR3 length: 13 amino acids. V was clipped by 0 bases and J by 5 bases, with 6 bases between them. The CDR3 sequence is CASSLAGDNEQFF. The DNA of the CDR3 is TGCGCCAGCAGCTTGGCCGGAGACAATGAGCAGTTCTTC.